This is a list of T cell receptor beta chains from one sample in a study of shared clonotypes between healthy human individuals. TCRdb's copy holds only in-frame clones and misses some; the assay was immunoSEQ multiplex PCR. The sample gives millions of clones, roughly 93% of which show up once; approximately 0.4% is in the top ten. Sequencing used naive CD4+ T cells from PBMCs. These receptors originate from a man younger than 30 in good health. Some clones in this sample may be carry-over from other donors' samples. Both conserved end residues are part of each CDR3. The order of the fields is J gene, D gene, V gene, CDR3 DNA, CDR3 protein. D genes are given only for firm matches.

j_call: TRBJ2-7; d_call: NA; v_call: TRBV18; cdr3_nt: TGTGCCAGCTCATCGAACGTGGGGCGCGGCGAGCAGTACTTC; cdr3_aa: CASSSNVGRGEQYF
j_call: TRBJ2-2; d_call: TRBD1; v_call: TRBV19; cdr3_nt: TGTGCCAGTAGAAGGACAGGGCTCGACACCGGGGAGCTGTTTTTT; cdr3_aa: CASRRTGLDTGELFF
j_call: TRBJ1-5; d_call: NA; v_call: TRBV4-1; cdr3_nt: TGCGCCAGCAGCCACCCCCTGGCGAGGGGAGTCACTCAGCCCCAGCATTTT; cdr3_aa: CASSHPLARGVTQPQHF
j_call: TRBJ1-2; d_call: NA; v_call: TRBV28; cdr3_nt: TGTGCCAGCAGTACGTCACACTATGGCTACACCTTC; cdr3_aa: CASSTSHYGYTF
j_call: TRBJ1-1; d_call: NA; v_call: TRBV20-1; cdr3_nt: TGCAGTGCTCTCAGGAACTATGAAGCTTTCTTT; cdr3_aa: CSALRNYEAFF
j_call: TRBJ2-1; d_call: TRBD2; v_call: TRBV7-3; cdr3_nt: TGTGCCAGCAGCATAAACTCAGCGGGAGGCGCCTACAATGAGCAGTTCTTC; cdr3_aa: CASSINSAGGAYNEQFF
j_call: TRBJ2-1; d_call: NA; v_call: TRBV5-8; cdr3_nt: TGTGCCAGCACCGTGGCTGGAACCTCAGGGTCCTACAATGAGCAGTTCTTC; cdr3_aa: CASTVAGTSGSYNEQFF
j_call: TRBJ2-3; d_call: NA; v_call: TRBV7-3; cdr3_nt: TGTGCCAGCAGCTTATCTTGGGGGCCTGAAGATACGCAGTATTTT; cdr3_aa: CASSLSWGPEDTQYF
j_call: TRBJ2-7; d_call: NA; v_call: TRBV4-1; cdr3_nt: TGCGCCAGCAGCCAACGGGGAGGTCCGTCCTGGGAGCAGTACTTC; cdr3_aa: CASSQRGGPSWEQYF
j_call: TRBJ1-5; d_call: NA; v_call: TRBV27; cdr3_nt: TGTGCCAGCAGTTTTACAGGGATTGGCAATCAGCCCCAGCATTTT; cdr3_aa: CASSFTGIGNQPQHF
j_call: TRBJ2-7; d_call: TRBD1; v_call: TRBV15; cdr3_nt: TGTGCCACCACCACAGGGGGGATTGGCGAGCAGTACTTC; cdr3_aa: CATTTGGIGEQYF
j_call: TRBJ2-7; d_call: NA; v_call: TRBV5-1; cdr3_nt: TGCGCCAGCAGCTTGTATGGCGTAGGGTACGAGCAGTACTTC; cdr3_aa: CASSLYGVGYEQYF
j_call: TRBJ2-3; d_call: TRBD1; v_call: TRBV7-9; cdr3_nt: TGTGCCAGCAGCGGCCGGACAGGGGGAGACACAGATACGCAGTATTTT; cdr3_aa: CASSGRTGGDTDTQYF
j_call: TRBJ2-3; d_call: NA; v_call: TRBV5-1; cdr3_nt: TGCGCCAGCAGCAGAGGGGACGGAACAGATACGCAGTATTTT; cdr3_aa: CASSRGDGTDTQYF
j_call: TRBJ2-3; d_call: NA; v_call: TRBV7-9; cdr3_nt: TGTGCCAGCAGCTTAGTTCCCAGCAGTACGCAGTATTTT; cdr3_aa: CASSLVPSSTQYF
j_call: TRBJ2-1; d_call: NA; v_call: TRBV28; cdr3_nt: TGTGCCAGCAGTTTATTGCGGGAACTACTTTACAATGAGCAGTTCTTC; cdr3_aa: CASSLLRELLYNEQFF
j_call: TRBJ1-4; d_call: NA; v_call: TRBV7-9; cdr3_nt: TGTGCCAGCGGCGTACAGGGCTACAATGAAAAACTGTTTTTT; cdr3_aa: CASGVQGYNEKLFF